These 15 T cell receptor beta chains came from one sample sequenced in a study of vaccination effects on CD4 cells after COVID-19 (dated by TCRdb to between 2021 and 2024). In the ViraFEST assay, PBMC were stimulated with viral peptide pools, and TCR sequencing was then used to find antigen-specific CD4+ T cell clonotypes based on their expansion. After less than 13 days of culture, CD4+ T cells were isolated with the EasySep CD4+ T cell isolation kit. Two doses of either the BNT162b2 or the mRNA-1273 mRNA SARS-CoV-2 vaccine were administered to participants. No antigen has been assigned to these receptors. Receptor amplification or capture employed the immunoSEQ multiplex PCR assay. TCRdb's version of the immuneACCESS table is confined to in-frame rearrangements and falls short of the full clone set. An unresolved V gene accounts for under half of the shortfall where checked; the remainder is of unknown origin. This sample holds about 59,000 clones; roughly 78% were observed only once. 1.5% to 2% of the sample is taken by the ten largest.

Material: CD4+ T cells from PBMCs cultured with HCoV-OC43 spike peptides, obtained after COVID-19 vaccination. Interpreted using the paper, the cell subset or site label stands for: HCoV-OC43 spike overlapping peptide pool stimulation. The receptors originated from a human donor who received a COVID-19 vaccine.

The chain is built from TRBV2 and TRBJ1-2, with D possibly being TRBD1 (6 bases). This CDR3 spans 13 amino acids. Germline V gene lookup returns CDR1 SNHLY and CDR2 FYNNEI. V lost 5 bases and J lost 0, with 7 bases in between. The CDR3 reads CASSTGSNYGYTF. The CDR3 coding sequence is TGTGCCAGCAGTACAGGGTCTAACTATGGCTACACCTTC.

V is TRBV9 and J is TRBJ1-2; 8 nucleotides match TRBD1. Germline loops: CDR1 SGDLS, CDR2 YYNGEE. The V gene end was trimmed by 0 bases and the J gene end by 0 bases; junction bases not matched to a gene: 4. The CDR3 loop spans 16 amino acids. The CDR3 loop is CASSVALGQANYGYTF. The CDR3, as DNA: TGTGCCAGCAGCGTAGCTCTGGGACAGGCTAACTATGGCTACACCTTC.

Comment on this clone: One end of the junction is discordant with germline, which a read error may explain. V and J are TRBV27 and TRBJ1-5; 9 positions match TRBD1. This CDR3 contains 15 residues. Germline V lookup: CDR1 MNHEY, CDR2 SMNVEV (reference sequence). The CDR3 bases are TGTGCCAGCAGTTTCCAAACAGGGGGCAACCAGCCCCAGCATTTT. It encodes CASSFQTGGNQPQHF.

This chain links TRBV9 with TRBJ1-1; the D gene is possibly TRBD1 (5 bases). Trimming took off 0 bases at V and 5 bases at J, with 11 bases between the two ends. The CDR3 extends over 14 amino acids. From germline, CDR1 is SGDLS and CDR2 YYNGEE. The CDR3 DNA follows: TGTGCCAGCAGCGTAGAAATGAGGGGAACTGAAGCTTTCTTT. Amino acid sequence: CASSVEMRGTEAFF.

CDR3 amino acids: CASRYSQNTGELFF. The CDR3 DNA reads as TGTGCCAGCAGATACAGCCAGAACACCGGGGAGCTGTTTTTT. The chain employs TRBV6-5 and TRBJ2-2; D not certain. Germline V gene sequence: CDR1 MNHEY, CDR2 SVGAGI. V was pared by 6 bases and J by 1 base, with 9 bases between. The CDR3 loop spans 14 amino acids.

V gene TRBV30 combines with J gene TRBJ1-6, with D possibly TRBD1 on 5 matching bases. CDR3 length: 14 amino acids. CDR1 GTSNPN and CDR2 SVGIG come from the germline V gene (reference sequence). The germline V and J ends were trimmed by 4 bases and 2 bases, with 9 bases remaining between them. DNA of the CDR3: TGTGCCTGGAATCGGGGGGCCTATAATTCACCCCTCCACTTT. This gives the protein CAWNRGAYNSPLHF.

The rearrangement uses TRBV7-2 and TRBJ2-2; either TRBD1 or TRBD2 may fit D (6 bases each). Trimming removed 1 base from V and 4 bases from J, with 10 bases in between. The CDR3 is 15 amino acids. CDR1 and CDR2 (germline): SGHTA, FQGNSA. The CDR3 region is CASSLVGGGTGELFF. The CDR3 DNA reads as TGTGCCAGCAGCTTAGTTGGAGGGGGCACCGGGGAGCTGTTTTTT.

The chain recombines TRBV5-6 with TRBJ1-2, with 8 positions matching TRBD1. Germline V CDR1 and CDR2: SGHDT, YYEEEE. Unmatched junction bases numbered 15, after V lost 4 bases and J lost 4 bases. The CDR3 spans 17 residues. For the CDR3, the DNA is TGTGCCAGCAGCCGCCTTACCGGACAGGGAGGGGGCTATGGCTACACCTTC. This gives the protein CASSRLTGQGGGYGYTF.

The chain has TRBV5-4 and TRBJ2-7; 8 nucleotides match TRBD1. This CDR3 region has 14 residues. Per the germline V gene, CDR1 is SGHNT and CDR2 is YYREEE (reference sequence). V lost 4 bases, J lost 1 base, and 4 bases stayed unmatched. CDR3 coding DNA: TGTGCCAGCAGCCGAGACAGGGGATCCTACGAGCAGTACGTC. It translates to CASSRDRGSYEQYV.

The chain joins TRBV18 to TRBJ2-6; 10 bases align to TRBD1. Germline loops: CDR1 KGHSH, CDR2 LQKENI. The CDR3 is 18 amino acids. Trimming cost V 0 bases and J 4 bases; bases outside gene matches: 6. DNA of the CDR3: TGTGCCAGCTCACCACCCCGCGGGACAGGGGCCGGGGCCAACGTCCTGACTTTC. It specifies CASSPPRGTGAGANVLTF.

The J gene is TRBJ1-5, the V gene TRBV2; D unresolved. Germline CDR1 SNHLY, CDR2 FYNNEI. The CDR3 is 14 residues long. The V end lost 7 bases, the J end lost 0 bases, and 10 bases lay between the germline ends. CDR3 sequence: CASTGSDSNQPQHF. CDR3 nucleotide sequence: TGTGCCAGCACGGGTAGTGATAGCAATCAGCCCCAGCATTTT.

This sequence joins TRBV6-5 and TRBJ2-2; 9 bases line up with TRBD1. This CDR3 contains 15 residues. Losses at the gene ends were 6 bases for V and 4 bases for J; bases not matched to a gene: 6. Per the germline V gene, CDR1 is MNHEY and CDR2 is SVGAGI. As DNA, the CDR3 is TGTGCCAGCAGACTAGGACAGGGGCGCACCGGGGAGCTGTTTTTT. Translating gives CASRLGQGRTGELFF.

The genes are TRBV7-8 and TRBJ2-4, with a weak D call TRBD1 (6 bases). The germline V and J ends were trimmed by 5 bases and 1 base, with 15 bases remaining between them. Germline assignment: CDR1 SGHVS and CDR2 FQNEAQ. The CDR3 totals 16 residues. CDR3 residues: CASSGLERGAKNIQYF. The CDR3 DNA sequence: TGTGCCAGCAGCGGGCTGGAAAGGGGGGCCAAAAACATTCAGTACTTC.

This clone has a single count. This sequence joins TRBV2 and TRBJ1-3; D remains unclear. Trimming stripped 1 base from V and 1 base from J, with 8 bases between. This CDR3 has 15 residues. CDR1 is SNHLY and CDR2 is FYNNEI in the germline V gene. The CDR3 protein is CASSEGGRSGNTIYF. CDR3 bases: TGTGCCAGCAGTGAAGGGGGTAGATCTGGAAACACCATATATTTT.

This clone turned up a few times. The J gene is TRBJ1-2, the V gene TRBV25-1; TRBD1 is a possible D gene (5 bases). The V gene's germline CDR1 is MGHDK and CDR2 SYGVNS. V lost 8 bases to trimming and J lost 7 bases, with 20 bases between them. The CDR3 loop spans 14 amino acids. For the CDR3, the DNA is TGTGCCAGCGGGGAAAGAACAGGAGCTAGTGGCTACACCTTC. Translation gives CASGERTGASGYTF.